What follows is one T cell receptor (beta chain) and its context. The data stem from a study of blood T cell repertoires in COVID-19. Study-wide background: Samples representing acute and convalescent COVID-19 were sourced from the United States, Italy and Spain. Nucleic acid was either cDNA or gDNA, and it came from T cells, B-cell-depleted T cells, or PBMCs.

Patients from Seattle were sampled longitudinally, starting during active infection. Source study methods: Estimates of nucleated cell counts were drawn from the amplification of reference gene primers. This table comes from immunoSEQ multiplex PCR, and its TCRdb copy is limited to in-frame clones, with some not included. V and J calls and clone size are as listed in that table; D and trimming were resolved from the DNA. The table has roughly 180,000 clones, approximately 81% seen once. Unmatched junction bases numbered 7, after V lost 6 bases and J lost 3 bases. Germline CDR1 SEHNR, CDR2 FQNEAQ (reference sequence). The CDR3 contains 14 residues.

This TCR came from a woman aged 45-59 years with COVID-19, enrolled during active disease. The source material was peripheral blood. The chain combines TRBV7-9 with TRBJ1-1, with 7 bases fitting TRBD1. The CDR3 region is CASRPRTGDTEAFF. CDR3 nucleotide sequence: TGTGCCAGCAGACCCCGGACAGGCGACACTGAAGCTTTCTTT.